The 4 T cell receptor beta chains below were found in one sample sequenced in a study of identical twins (dated by TCRdb to the mid-2010s). Libraries were constructed by 5' RACE. TCRdb lists the instrument as Illumina HiSeq 2000. In TCRdb, the public reads were trimmed at Q25 with fastp and aligned with MiXCR, with productive beta chains retained. Rows with one shared CDR3 protein collapse into an entry with the most common genes and DNA. The sample table records 690,000 or so distinct CDR3 sequences; 8.5% to 9% of these occur just once. The ten largest clones capture about 0.98% of the sample. These same records also appear under a second study, on yellow fever vaccine responses in identical twins.

Sequencing used PBMCs. These receptors came from a woman under 30 in good health.

This clonotype was found a few times. V usage is TRBV18 and J usage is TRBJ2-7; no reliable D call. CDR1 KGHSH and CDR2 LQKENI come from the germline V gene. The CDR3 extends over 16 amino acids. V lost 2 bases and J lost 1, with 15 bases in between. CDR3 coding DNA: TGTGCCAGCTCACCATCCGCGCCGGCAGCTTCCTACGAGCAGTACTTC. Translated, it gives CASSPSAPAASYEQYF.

V is TRBV6-2 or TRBV6-3 and J is TRBJ2-7; 7 bases fit TRBD1. CDR1 and CDR2 from the germline V gene are MNHEY and SVGEGT. The CDR3 consists of 15 residues. Trimming removed 0 bases from V and 2 bases from J; junction bases left unmatched: 4. The CDR3 sequence is CASSYSVGQTYEQYF. The CDR3 nucleotides read TGTGCCAGCAGTTACTCCGTGGGACAGACCTACGAGCAGTACTTC.

The J gene is TRBJ2-7, the V gene TRBV20-1; 8 bases agree with TRBD2. From germline, CDR1 is DFQATT and CDR2 SNEGSKA (reference sequence). This CDR3 region has 14 residues. With V trimmed by 5 bases and J by 6 bases, 12 bases remained unmatched. The DNA for the CDR3 is TGCAGTGCTCCACGGGGGGGAAGCTTCTCCGAGCAGTACTTC. Amino acid sequence: CSAPRGGSFSEQYF.

This clonotype was counted a few times. The chain is built from TRBV10-3 and TRBJ1-1; the D gene is possibly TRBD1 (6 bases). This CDR3 contains 15 residues. The germline gives CDR1 ENHRY, CDR2 SYGVKD. The germline V and J ends were trimmed by 3 bases and 1 base, with 12 bases remaining between them. CDR3 sequence (DNA): TGTGCCATCAGTGACCGCGGACAGCAGAACACTGAAGCTTTCTTT. Amino acids: CAISDRGQQNTEAFF.